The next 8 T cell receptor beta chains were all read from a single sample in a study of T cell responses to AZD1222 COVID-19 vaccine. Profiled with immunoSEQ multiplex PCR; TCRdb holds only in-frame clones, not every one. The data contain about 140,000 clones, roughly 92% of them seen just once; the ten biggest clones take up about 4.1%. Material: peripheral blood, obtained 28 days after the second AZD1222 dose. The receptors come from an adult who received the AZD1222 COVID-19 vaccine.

DNA for the CDR3: TGCGCCAGCAGCCCCTCGACTCACCCGGATGAAAAACTGTTTTTT. As protein: CASSPSTHPDEKLFF. The rearrangement links TRBV4-3 to TRBJ1-4, with unresolved D. The ends were cut back, 4 bases at V and 6 bases at J, with 15 bases in the middle. CDR3 size: 15 residues. Germline V gives CDR1 LGHNA, CDR2 YSLEER.

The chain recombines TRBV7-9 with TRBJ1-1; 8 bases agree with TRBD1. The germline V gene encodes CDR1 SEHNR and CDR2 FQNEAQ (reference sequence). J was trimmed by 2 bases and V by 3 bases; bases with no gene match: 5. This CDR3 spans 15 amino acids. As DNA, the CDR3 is TGTGCCAGCAGCTTTCAGACAGGGGTTAACACTGAAGCTTTCTTT. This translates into CASSFQTGVNTEAFF. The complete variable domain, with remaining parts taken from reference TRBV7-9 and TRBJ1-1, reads DTGVSQNPRHKITKRGQNVTFRCDPISEHNRLYWYRQTLGQGPEFLTYFQNEAQLEKSRLLSDRFSAERPKGSFSTLEIQRTEQGDSAMYLCASSFQTGVNTEAFFGQGTRLTVV.

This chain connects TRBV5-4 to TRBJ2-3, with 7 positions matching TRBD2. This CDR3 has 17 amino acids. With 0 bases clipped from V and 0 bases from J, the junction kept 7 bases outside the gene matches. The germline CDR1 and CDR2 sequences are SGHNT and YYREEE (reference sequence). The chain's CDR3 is CASSLGPSGASTDTQYF. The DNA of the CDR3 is TGTGCCAGCAGCTTGGGGCCTAGCGGTGCTAGCACAGATACGCAGTATTTT.

CDR3 nucleotide sequence: TGTGCCAGCAGCCACCGGACAGGGGGCTCGCCGACCCAGTACTTC. It specifies CASSHRTGGSPTQYF. The chain couples TRBV3-1 (or the pseudogene TRBV3-2) to TRBJ2-5, with TRBD1 identical over 11 bases. The CDR3 sequence is 15 residues long. Per the germline V gene, CDR1 is LGHDT and CDR2 is YNNKEL (reference sequence). J lost 7 bases, V lost 3 bases, and 7 bases had no gene match.

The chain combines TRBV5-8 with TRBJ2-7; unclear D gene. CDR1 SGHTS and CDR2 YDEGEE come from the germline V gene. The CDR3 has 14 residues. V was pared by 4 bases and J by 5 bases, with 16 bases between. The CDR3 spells CASSHLSPRDEQYF. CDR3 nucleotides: TGTGCCAGCAGCCATTTATCCCCTCGGGACGAGCAGTACTTC.

DNA of the CDR3: TGTGCCAGCAGCTTAGACCGAGGACTAGCGGGAGCAGTAGGAGAGACCCAGTACTTC. This gives the protein CASSLDRGLAGAVGETQYF. The chain joins TRBV7-2 to TRBJ2-5, with TRBD2 matching over 13 bases. With V trimmed by 1 base and J by 4 bases, 12 bases remained unmatched. In germline, CDR1 is SGHTA, CDR2 FQGNSA. The CDR3 totals 19 residues.

CDR3 sequence reads: CASSREARNQPQHF. The CDR3 DNA sequence: TGTGCCAGTAGCAGGGAGGCCCGCAATCAGCCCCAGCATTTT. V gene TRBV19 combines with J gene TRBJ1-5; D may be TRBD1 (5 bases). Trimming took 6 bases from V and 2 from J, leaving 11 bases between them. Germline V gene data show CDR1 as LNHDA and CDR2 as SQIVND (reference sequence). CDR3 size: 14 residues.

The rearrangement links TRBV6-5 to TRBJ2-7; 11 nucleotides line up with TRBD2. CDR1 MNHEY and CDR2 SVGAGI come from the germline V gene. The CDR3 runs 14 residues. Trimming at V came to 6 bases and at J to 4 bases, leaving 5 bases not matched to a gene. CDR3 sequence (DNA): TGTGCCAGCAGGAAAGGGACTAGCGGTTACGAGCAGTACTTC. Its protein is CASRKGTSGYEQYF.